This T cell receptor (beta chain) was found in a study of STAT5B mutations in CD4+ large granular lymphocyte leukemia (dated by TCRdb to 2021 to 2024). Context from the whole study: Among healthy controls, the CDR3 'QG' motif was associated with a particular HLA allele. The TCRbeta repertoires of CD4+ T-cell large granular lymphocyte leukemia patients were compared with the TCRbeta repertoires of healthy blood donors. Flow cytometry on FACSCanto II or FACSVerse showed that the purified fractions were more than 95% pure among lymphocytes.

Findings and caveats that apply to the study as a whole: The data were not HLA-matched, and the higher clonality in CD4+ T-LGLL than in CD8+ T-LGLL could be due to the relatively small sample size. Main leukemic clonotypes were private to each patient, although approximately 25% appeared at low frequency in other patients' non-leukemic repertoires. TRBV06-family usage was enriched among the top patient clones (8/27) compared with healthy controls (2/35). Compared with healthy CD4+ repertoires, CD4-sorted patient repertoires appeared more clonal, and this difference remained even after the putative leukemic clones were removed.

The immunoSEQ assay at survey resolution was used to sequence TCRbeta rearrangements from genomic DNA. The authors' pipeline ran thus. In the TCR sequencing data, the lowest productive clonotype frequency that could be detected was 2.59 x 10-5. Analyses included only productive TCRbeta rearrangements, meaning complete and in-frame sequences. Clonality for each sample was calculated as Simpson clonality in the immunoSEQ Analyzer version 3.0. Clones were grouped by frequency into very rare, small, medium, large (1-20%) or hyperexpanded (>20%) categories. Generation probabilities were estimated with OLGA 1.2.3, V-gene circos plots were generated with VDJtools, specificities were searched for in VDJdb, and CDR3 motifs were identified with GLIPH. TCRdb took this table from immuneACCESS and kept in-frame rearrangements with V and J called. Such tables lack part of the clones; where checked against another copy, unresolved V genes explain under half of the gap, and the rest is unexplained. Clone size and V and J calls were adopted from that table, with D and trimming inferred from the DNA. Within this sample are approximately 23,000 clones, with around 78% of them counted one time only. The ten largest make up 0.35% to 0.45% of the sample.

There are 13 amino acids in the CDR3, from cysteine to phenylalanine inclusive. CDR3 DNA is the only sequence kept; it has 39 bases, read in frame from the first base. Ends trimmed: V by 4 bases, J by 2 bases; bases unmatched to a gene: 1. As encoded in the germline V gene, CDR1 is SGHTA while CDR2 is FQGNSA. This clone was seen a few times. The target of this receptor is not known. No much larger clonotype is one base removed from it; base qualities were not supplied. Buffy coats from roughly 37 blood donors, supplied by the Finnish Red Cross blood service, were used as healthy controls. All TCR-sequenced material derived from peripheral blood: patient blood samples and healthy donor buffy coats. Ficoll-Hypaque gradient centrifugation was used to isolate peripheral blood mononuclear cells. CD4+ cells were purified magnetically from the buffy coats of healthy controls. Genomic DNA was extracted with the Gentra Puregene Cell and Tissue kit and quantified on a Qubit 2.0 fluorometer.

This receptor was taken from a human donor in good health. The sequencing input was CD4+ T cells from blood buffy coats. This chain joins TRBV7-2 to TRBJ2-7; 8 bases in the junction line up with TRBD1. The CDR3 protein sequence reads: CASSWDRPYEQYF. The DNA is as follows: TGTGCCAGCAGCTGGGACAGGCCCTACGAGCAGTACTTC.